Below, 6 T cell receptor beta chains from the same sample are listed, as sequenced in a study of cytomegalovirus exposure and HLA in healthy donors. The PCR used 60 Vbeta and 13 Jbeta primers. Sequencing used immunoSEQ multiplex PCR; TCRdb keeps in-frame clones, though not all of them. In the table there are about 140,000 clones, 70% to 75% of which are singletons. The material sequenced was PBMCs. The source of these receptors is a woman aged 25 to 45 in good health and CMV-seronegative.

The chain combines TRBV9 with TRBJ1-3; D gene unclear. V lost 3 bases and J lost 0, with 10 bases in between. Germline CDR1 reads SGDLS; CDR2 reads YYNGEE. The CDR3 runs to 15 residues. In DNA form, the CDR3 reads TGTGCCAGCAGCGCATTGGCGGGCTCTGGAAACACCATATATTTT. Residues: CASSALAGSGNTIYF.

The V call is TRBV7-2, the J call TRBJ2-5, with a possible D match to TRBD2 (5 bases). Germline assignment: CDR1 SGHTA and CDR2 FQGNSA. The CDR3 sequence is 14 residues long. V was shortened by 2 bases and J by 5 bases, with 12 bases between the two germline ends. CDR3 amino acids: CASSLWQSGETQYF. The DNA for the CDR3 is TGTGCCAGCAGCTTATGGCAGTCGGGGGAGACCCAGTACTTC.

A single count supports this clone. The chain links TRBV27 to TRBJ1-5, with TRBD1 matching over 8 bases. This CDR3 spans 15 amino acids. Germline V gene lookup returns CDR1 MNHEY and CDR2 SMNVEV (reference sequence). The V and J ends lost 4 bases and 3 bases, in that order; junction bases with no gene match: 5. CDR3 DNA sequence: TGTGCCAGCAGTTCCTGGACAGGGCACAATCAGCCCCAGCATTTT. The encoded protein is CASSSWTGHNQPQHF.

This clone was seen only once. The chain joins TRBV4-1 to TRBJ2-7, with TRBD2 matching over 7 bases. The CDR3 is 18 residues long. The V segment lost 0 bases and the J segment 3 bases; nucleotides outside the gene matches: 14. Germline CDR1 and CDR2: MGHRA and YSYEKL. The CDR3 loop reads CASSQDPGGGRRLYEQYV. CDR3 sequence (DNA): TGCGCCAGCAGCCAAGATCCTGGGGGAGGGAGAAGACTCTACGAGCAGTACGTC.

V usage is TRBV21-1 and J usage is TRBJ1-5; the D call of TRBD1 is as the table states it, not checked on the DNA. TRBV21-1 is termed a pseudogene. This CDR3 is 15 amino acids long. The CDR3 nucleotides read TGTGCCAGCAGCAAAGGGGAACAGGCTTATCAGCCCCAGCATTTT. Amino acids: CASSKGEQAYQPQHF.

The CDR3 loop is CASSQLFDGRADNEQFF. CDR3 sequence (DNA): TGTGCCAGCAGCCAACTCTTCGACGGGAGGGCCGACAATGAGCAGTTCTTC. The V call is TRBV4-2, the J call TRBJ2-1; 8 nucleotides match TRBD2. CDR3 size: 17 residues. The V and J ends lost 2 bases and 5 bases, in that order; junction bases with no gene match: 11. Germline CDR1 and CDR2: LGHNA and YNFKEQ.